Each of the 21 T cell receptor beta chains below was sequenced from the same sample in a study of blood T cell repertoires in COVID-19. The data were produced by immunoSEQ multiplex PCR, yet TCRdb's version contains in-frame clones alone and is incomplete. Here the sample spans 100,000 to 150,000 clones, 55% to 75% being singletons. Sequencing used peripheral blood. These receptors originate from a woman aged 70-85 years with acute or convalescent COVID-19.

This clone has just one count. The chain links TRBV7-2 to TRBJ2-2, with D possibly being TRBD1 (6 bases). The V gene lost 8 bases and the J gene lost 0 bases, with 7 bases spanning the gap. The CDR3 runs to 13 residues. Germline CDR1 and CDR2: SGHTA and FQGNSA. The CDR3 nucleotides are TGTGCCAGCCAGGGGCCGAACACCGGGGAGCTGTTTTTT. This encodes CASQGPNTGELFF.

The chain uses TRBV3-1 (or the pseudogene TRBV3-2) and TRBJ1-2, with unresolved D. Trimming took off 4 bases at V and 4 bases at J, with 13 bases between the two ends. From germline, CDR1 is LGHDT and CDR2 YNNKEL (reference sequence). CDR3 length: 14 residues. The CDR3 spells CASSPATLSYGYTF. For the CDR3, the DNA is TGTGCCAGCAGCCCAGCGACCTTGAGCTATGGCTACACCTTC.

This clone has only one observation. V gene TRBV2 combines with J gene TRBJ2-5; 9 nucleotides align to TRBD2. The junction had 5 bases not matched to a gene; V was cut back by 4 bases and J by 2 bases. Germline V gives CDR1 SNHLY, CDR2 FYNNEI. This CDR3 contains 15 residues. The CDR3 nucleotides are TGTGCCAGCAGTGGGCCCCTAGCGGGGCAAGAGACCCAGTACTTC. Amino acid sequence: CASSGPLAGQETQYF.

The chain couples TRBV7-2 to TRBJ2-5, with a tentative D call TRBD1 (5 bases). The CDR3 sequence is 12 residues long. The ends were cut back, 5 bases at V and 4 bases at J, with 8 bases in the middle. From germline, CDR1 is SGHTA and CDR2 FQGNSA. The CDR3 reads CASSMDTETQYF. DNA of the CDR3: TGTGCCAGCAGCATGGACACAGAGACCCAGTACTTC.

This chain uses TRBV5-1 with TRBJ2-7, with 10 bases that match TRBD2. Losses at the gene ends were 4 bases for V and 2 bases for J; bases not matched to a gene: 6. Germline-derived CDR1 and CDR2 are SGHRS and YFSETQ. This CDR3 contains 15 residues. CDR3 DNA sequence: TGCGCCAGCAGCGAACTTAGCGGGGGGCCCTACGAGCAGTACTTC. This translates into CASSELSGGPYEQYF.

The rearrangement joins TRBV5-6 to TRBJ2-7; 13 nucleotides agree with TRBD2. The CDR3 is 16 amino acids. Trimming took 4 bases from V and 3 from J; bases not matched to a gene: 7. Germline CDR1 is SGHDT and CDR2 is YYEEEE. For the CDR3, the DNA is TGTGCCAGCAGCGCGGGACTAGCGGGGATATTCTACGAGCAGTACTTC. Translation: CASSAGLAGIFYEQYF.

As regards this clone: One junction end disagrees with the germline gene, perhaps due to a read error. The chain joins TRBV3-1 (or the pseudogene TRBV3-2) to TRBJ2-2; TRBD1 matches at 8 bases. The CDR3 spans 12 residues. Germline loops: CDR1 LGHDT, CDR2 YNNKEL (reference sequence). This CDR3 is CASSHQTGVLFF. The CDR3, as DNA: TGTGCCAGCAGCCACCAGACAGGGGTGCTGTTTTTT.

The chain has TRBV10-2 and TRBJ1-6; 9 nucleotides align to TRBD1. The V gene end was trimmed by 8 bases and the J gene end by 10 bases; junction bases not matched to a gene: 12. CDR1 is WSHSY, CDR2 SAAADI, per germline. The CDR3 has 15 residues. The CDR3 region has the DNA TGCGCCAGCGGACAGGGGCGCCCCGGGGGATCACCCCTCCACTTT. Translating gives CASGQGRPGGSPLHF.

V gene TRBV21-1 combines with J gene TRBJ2-3; whether TRBD2, the table's D call, matches the DNA was not checked. TRBV21-1 is a listed pseudogene. The CDR3 is 20 residues long. The CDR3 region has the DNA TGTGCCAGCAGCAAAGAGGTGAGGACTAGCGGGAGGTGTAGCACAGATACGCAGTATTTT. Its protein product is CASSKEVRTSGRCSTDTQYF.

The rearrangement links TRBV28 to TRBJ1-2; no reliable D call. V was shortened by 3 bases and J by 7 bases, with 12 bases between the two germline ends. The CDR3 has 13 residues. Germline CDR1 reads MDHEN; CDR2 reads SYDVKM. This CDR3 reads CASSFPTRSGYTF. In DNA, the CDR3 is TGTGCCAGCAGTTTTCCTACGCGTTCTGGCTACACCTTC.

This chain links TRBV3-1 (or the pseudogene TRBV3-2) with TRBJ2-3; 12 bases align to TRBD2. The CDR3 totals 20 residues. Germline V CDR1 and CDR2: LGHDT, YNNKEL (reference sequence). V lost 1 base, J lost 2 bases, and 13 bases stayed unmatched. The CDR3 nucleotides read TGTGCCAGCAGCCAAGTTGGTCTAGCGGGGGGGCCACTGATCACAGATACGCAGTATTTT. Residues: CASSQVGLAGGPLITDTQYF.

The rearrangement joins TRBV10-1 to TRBJ2-3; 13 bases line up with TRBD2. The V gene's germline CDR1 is WNHNN and CDR2 SYGVQD (reference sequence). The CDR3 consists of 19 residues. The trim removed 3 bases at V and 3 bases at J, leaving 12 bases unmatched. CDR3 in DNA: TGCGCCAGCAGTGATGGACGAACTAGCGGGGGGGCCGGGACAGATACGCAGTATTTT. This gives the protein CASSDGRTSGGAGTDTQYF.

V is TRBV15 and J is TRBJ1-2; no firm D call. The CDR3 runs 12 residues. Trimming stripped 3 bases from V and 7 bases from J, with 9 bases between. Germline lookup yields CDR1 LNHNV and CDR2 YYDKDF (reference sequence). As DNA, the CDR3 is TGTGCCACCAGCAGGGAGAATTCTGGCTACACCTTC. Protein sequence: CATSRENSGYTF.

In its sample, this clone was seen a few times. The V call is TRBV7-9, the J call TRBJ2-1; D gene ambiguous. V dropped 1 base and J dropped 5 bases, with 12 bases sitting between them. Germline V gene sequence: CDR1 SEHNR, CDR2 FQNEAQ (reference sequence). The CDR3 loop spans 15 amino acids. CDR3 loop: CASSLVGSSDNEQFF. CDR3 coding DNA: TGTGCCAGCAGCTTAGTCGGTAGCTCGGACAATGAGCAGTTCTTC.

This chain joins TRBV5-8 and TRBJ2-3; D is undetermined. The CDR3 spans 14 residues. Germline lookup yields CDR1 SGHTS and CDR2 YDEGEE. The V and J ends lost 4 bases and 0 bases respectively, with 9 bases between them. The CDR3 coding sequence is TGTGCCAGCAGCCAGGTTTCTAGCACAGATACGCAGTATTTT. The encoded protein is CASSQVSSTDTQYF.

This clone was found many times. The chain couples TRBV7-9 to TRBJ2-7; D may be TRBD1 (7 bases). Germline assignment: CDR1 SEHNR and CDR2 FQNEAQ (reference sequence). The CDR3 is made up of 13 amino acids. The V end lost 4 bases, the J end lost 4 bases, and 11 bases lay between the germline ends. DNA of the CDR3: TGTGCCAGCAGCTCGGCAGGGGGGTACGAGCAGTACTTC. Amino acids: CASSSAGGYEQYF.

This clone was recorded once. The CDR3, as DNA: TGCGCCAGCAACTGTCCCCCACAGGGTTGGCGGGAGACCCAGTACTTC. Its translation is CASNCPPQGWRETQYF. The V gene is TRBV5-1, the J gene TRBJ2-5; a weak D match, TRBD1 (6 bases). V was shortened by 6 bases and J by 5 bases, with 23 bases between the two germline ends. This CDR3 spans 16 amino acids. Germline V CDR1 and CDR2: SGHRS, YFSETQ.

Remarks on this clone: In the same sample, other DNA sequences code for this CDR3. This chain connects TRBV28 to TRBJ1-4; TRBD1 aligns across 8 bases. Germline CDR1 MDHEN, CDR2 SYDVKM. The V gene end was trimmed by 2 bases and the J gene end by 7 bases; junction bases not matched to a gene: 3. This CDR3 spans 14 amino acids. CDR3 in amino acids: CASSLDRGREKLFF. CDR3 DNA sequence: TGTGCCAGCAGTTTAGACAGGGGTCGTGAAAAACTGTTTTTT.

CDR3 loop: CASSLVLGRADGYTF. The DNA of the CDR3 is TGTGCCAGCAGCTTAGTACTCGGCAGGGCCGACGGCTACACCTTC. The genes are TRBV11-2 and TRBJ1-2; D might be TRBD1 (5 bases). The CDR3 loop spans 15 amino acids. Germline CDR1 and CDR2: SGHAT and FQNNGV. Deletions cut 1 base from V and 8 bases from J, with 17 bases between. The entire variable domain, with the rest obtained from reference TRBV11-2 and TRBJ1-2, is as follows: EAGVAQSPRYKIIEKRQSVAFWCNPISGHATLYWYQQILGQGPKLLIQFQNNGVVDDSQLPKDRFSAERLKGVDSTLKIQPAKLEDSAVYLCASSLVLGRADGYTFGSGTRLTVV.

This chain links TRBV15 with TRBJ2-7; D is undetermined. Trimming stripped 0 bases from V and 5 bases from J, with 8 bases between. Germline loops: CDR1 LNHNV, CDR2 YYDKDF (reference sequence). This CDR3 comprises 13 residues. The CDR3 loop reads CATSRDWSDEQYF. In nucleotides, the CDR3 is TGTGCCACCAGCAGAGATTGGAGCGACGAGCAGTACTTC.

V gene TRBV10-1 combines with J gene TRBJ2-7, with 9 bases lining up with TRBD2. The CDR3 is made up of 15 amino acids. The V segment lost 3 bases and the J segment 6 bases; nucleotides outside the gene matches: 9. Per the germline V gene, CDR1 is WNHNN and CDR2 is SYGVQD (reference sequence). This CDR3 reads CASSDGPGLAGEQYF. The DNA for the CDR3 is TGCGCCAGCAGTGACGGACCGGGACTAGCAGGCGAGCAGTACTTC.